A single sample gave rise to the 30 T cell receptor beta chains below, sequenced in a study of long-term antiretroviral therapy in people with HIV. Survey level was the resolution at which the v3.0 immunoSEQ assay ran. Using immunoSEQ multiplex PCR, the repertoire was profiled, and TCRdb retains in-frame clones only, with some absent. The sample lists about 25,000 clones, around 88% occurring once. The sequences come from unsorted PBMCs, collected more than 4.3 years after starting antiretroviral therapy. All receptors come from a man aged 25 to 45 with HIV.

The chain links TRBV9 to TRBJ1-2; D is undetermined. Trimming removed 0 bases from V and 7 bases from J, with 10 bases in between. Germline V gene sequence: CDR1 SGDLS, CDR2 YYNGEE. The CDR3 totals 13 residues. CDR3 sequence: CASSVGPFSGYTF. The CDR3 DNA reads TGTGCCAGCAGCGTAGGGCCGTTTTCTGGCTACACCTTC.

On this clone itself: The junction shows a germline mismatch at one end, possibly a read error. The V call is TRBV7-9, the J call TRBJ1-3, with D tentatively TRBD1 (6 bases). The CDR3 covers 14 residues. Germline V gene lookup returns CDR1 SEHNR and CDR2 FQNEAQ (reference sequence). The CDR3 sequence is CASSQGGAGNTIYF. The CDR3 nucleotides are TGCGCCAGCAGCCAAGGGGGGGCTGGAAACACCATATATTTT. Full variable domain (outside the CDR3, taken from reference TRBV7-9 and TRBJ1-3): DTGVSQNPRHKITKRGQNVTFRCDPISEHNRLYWYRQTLGQGPEFLTYFQNEAQLEKSRLLSDRFSAERPKGSFSTLEIQRTEQGDSAMYLCASSQGGAGNTIYFGEGSWLTVV.

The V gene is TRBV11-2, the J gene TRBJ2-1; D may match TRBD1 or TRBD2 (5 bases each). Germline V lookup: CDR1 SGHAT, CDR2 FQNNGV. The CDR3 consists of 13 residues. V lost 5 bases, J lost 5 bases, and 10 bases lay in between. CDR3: CASSPGTHNEQFF. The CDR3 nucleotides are TGTGCCAGCAGCCCCGGGACCCACAATGAGCAGTTCTTC.

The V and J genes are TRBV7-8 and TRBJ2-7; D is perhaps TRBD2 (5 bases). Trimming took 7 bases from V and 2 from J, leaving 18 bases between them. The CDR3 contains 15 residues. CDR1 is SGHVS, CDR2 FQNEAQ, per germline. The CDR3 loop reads CASTPPGNAAYEQYF. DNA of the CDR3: TGTGCCAGCACCCCTCCGGGGAACGCAGCCTACGAGCAGTACTTC.

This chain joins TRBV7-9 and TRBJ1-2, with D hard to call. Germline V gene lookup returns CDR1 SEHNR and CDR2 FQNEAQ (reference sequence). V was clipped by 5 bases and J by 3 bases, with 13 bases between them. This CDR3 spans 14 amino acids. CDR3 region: CASSLRARDYGYTF. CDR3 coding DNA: TGTGCCAGCAGCCTCCGGGCCCGGGACTATGGCTACACCTTC.

The CDR3 reads CASSPPRGAAEAFF. The CDR3 DNA follows: TGTGCCAGCTCACCACCCAGGGGGGCGGCTGAAGCTTTCTTT. The chain couples TRBV18 to TRBJ1-1; 7 nucleotides align to TRBD1. V lost 0 bases to trimming and J lost 6 bases; unmatched junction nucleotides: 4. The V gene's germline CDR1 is KGHSH and CDR2 LQKENI. The CDR3 sequence is 14 residues long.

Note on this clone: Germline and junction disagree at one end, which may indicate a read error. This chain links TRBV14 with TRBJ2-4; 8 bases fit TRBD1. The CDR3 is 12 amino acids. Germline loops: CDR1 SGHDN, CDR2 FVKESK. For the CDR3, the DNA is TGTGCCAGCAGCCCCCGGGGACAGGCCAAAGACTTC. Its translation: CASSPRGQAKDF.

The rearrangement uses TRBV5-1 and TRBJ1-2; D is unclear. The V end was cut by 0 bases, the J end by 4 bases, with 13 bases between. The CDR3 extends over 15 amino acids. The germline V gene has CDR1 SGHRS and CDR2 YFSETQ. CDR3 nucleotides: TGCGCCAGCAGCTTGGCCACGGGATTAGGCTATGGCTACACCTTC. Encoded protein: CASSLATGLGYGYTF.

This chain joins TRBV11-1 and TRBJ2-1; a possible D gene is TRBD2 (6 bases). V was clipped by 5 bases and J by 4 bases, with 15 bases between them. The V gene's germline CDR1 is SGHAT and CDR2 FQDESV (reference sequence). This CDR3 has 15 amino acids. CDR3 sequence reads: CASSLVTGDYNEQFF. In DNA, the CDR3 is TGTGCCAGCAGCCTGGTCACGGGGGATTACAATGAGCAGTTCTTC. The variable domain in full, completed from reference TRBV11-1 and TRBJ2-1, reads EAEVAQSPRYKITEKSQAVAFWCDPISGHATLYWYRQILGQGPELLVQFQDESVVDDSQLPKDRFSAERLKGVDSTLKIQPAELGDSAMYLCASSLVTGDYNEQFFGPGTRLTVL.

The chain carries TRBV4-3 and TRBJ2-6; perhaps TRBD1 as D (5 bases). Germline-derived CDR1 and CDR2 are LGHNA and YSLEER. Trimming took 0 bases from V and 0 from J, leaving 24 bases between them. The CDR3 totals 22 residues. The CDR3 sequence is CASSQDLGGWGRFFSGANVLTF. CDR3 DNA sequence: TGCGCCAGCAGCCAAGATCTGGGTGGTTGGGGCAGATTTTTCTCTGGGGCCAACGTCCTGACTTTC.

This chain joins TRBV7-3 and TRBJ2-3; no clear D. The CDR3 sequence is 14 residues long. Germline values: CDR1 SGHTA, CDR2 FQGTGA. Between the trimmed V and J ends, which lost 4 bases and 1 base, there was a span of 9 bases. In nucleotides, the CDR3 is TGTGCCAGCAGCTATGCCCCGGGCACAGATACGCAGTATTTT. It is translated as CASSYAPGTDTQYF. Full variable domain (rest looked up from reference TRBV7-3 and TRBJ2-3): GAGVSQTPSNKVTEKGKYVELRCDPISGHTALYWYRQSLGQGPEFLIYFQGTGAADDSGLPNDRFFAVRPEGSVSTLKIQRTERGDSAVYLCASSYAPGTDTQYFGPGTRLTVL.

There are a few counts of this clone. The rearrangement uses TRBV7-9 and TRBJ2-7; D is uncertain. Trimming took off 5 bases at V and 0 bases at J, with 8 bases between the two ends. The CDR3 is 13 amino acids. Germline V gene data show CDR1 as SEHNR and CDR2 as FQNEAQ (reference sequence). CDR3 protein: CASSAPLSYEQYF. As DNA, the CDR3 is TGTGCCAGCAGCGCCCCTCTCTCCTACGAGCAGTACTTC.

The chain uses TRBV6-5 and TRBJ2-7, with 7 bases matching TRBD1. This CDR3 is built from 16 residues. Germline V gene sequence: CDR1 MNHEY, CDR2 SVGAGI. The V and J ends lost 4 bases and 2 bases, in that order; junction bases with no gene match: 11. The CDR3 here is CASSFIRTGLTYEQYF. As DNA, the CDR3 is TGTGCCAGCAGTTTCATTCGGACAGGCTTAACCTACGAGCAGTACTTC.

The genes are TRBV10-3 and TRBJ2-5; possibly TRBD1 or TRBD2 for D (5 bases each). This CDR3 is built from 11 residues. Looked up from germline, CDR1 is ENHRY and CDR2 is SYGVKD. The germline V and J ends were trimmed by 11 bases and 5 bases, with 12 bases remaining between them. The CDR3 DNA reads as TGTGCCTCTGGGGGTGGGGAGACCCAGTACTTC. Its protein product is CASGGGETQYF.

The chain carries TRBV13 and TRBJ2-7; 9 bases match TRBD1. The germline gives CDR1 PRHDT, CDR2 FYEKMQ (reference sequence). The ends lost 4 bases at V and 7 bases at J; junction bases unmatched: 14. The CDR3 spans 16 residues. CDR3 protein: CASSSHPGQGRGEQYF. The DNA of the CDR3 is TGTGCCAGCAGCTCCCACCCGGGACAGGGACGAGGAGAGCAGTACTTC.

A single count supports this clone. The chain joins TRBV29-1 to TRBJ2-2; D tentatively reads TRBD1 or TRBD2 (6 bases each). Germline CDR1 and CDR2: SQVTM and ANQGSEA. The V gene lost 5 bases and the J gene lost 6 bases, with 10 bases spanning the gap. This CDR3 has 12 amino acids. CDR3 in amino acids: CSVFGGPGELFF. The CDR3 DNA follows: TGCAGCGTTTTTGGGGGGCCCGGGGAGCTGTTTTTT.

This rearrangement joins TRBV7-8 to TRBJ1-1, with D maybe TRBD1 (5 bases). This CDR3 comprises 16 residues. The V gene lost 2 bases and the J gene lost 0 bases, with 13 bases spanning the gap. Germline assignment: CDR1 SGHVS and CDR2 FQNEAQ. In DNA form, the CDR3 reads TGTGCCAGCAGCTTATTTGATAAGGGGTTGAACACTGAAGCTTTCTTT. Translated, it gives CASSLFDKGLNTEAFF. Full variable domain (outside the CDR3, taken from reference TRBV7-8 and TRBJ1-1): GAGVSQSPRYKVAKRGQDVALRCDPISGHVSLFWYQQALGQGPEFLTYFQNEAQLDKSGLPSDRFFAERPEGSVSTLKIQRTQQEDSAVYLCASSLFDKGLNTEAFFGQGTRLTVV.

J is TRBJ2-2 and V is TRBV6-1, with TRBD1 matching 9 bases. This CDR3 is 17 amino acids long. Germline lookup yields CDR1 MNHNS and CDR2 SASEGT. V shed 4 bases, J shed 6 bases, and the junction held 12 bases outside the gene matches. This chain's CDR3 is CASSALAGTGTAGELFF. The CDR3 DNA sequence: TGTGCCAGCAGTGCCCTGGCGGGGACAGGGACGGCCGGGGAGCTGTTTTTT.

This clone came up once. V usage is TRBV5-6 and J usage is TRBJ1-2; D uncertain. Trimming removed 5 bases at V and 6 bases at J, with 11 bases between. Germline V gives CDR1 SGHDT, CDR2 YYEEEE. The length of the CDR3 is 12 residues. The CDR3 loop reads CASSLNGNGYTF. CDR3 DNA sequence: TGTGCCAGCAGTCTCAATGGAAATGGCTACACCTTC.

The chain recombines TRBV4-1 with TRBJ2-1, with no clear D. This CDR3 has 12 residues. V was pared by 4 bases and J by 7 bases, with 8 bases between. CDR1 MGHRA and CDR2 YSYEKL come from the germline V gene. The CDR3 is CASSPTVNEQFF. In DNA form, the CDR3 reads TGCGCCAGCAGCCCCACAGTAAATGAGCAGTTCTTC.

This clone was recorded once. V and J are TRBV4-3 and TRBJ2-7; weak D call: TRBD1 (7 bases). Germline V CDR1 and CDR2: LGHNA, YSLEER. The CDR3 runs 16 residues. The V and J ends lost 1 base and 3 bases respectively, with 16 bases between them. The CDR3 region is CASSQVSGQGGYEQYF. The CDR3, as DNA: TGCGCCAGCAGCCAAGTCAGCGGGCAGGGGGGCTACGAGCAGTACTTC.

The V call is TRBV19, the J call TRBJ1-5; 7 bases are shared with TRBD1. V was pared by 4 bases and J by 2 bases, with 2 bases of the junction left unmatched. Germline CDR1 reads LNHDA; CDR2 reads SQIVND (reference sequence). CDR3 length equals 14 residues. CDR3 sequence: CASSRGTGNQPQHF. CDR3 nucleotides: TGTGCCAGTAGTAGGGGGACAGGCAATCAGCCCCAGCATTTT. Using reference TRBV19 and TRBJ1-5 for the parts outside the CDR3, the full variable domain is DGGITQSPKYLFRKEGQNVTLSCEQNLNHDAMYWYRQDPGQGLRLIYYSQIVNDFQKGDIAEGYSVSREKKESFPLTVTSAQKNPTAFYLCASSRGTGNQPQHFGDGTRLSIL.

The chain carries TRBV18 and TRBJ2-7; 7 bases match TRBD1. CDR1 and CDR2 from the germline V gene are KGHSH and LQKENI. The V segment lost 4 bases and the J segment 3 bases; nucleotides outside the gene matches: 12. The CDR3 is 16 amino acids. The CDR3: CASSLRTGIFFYEQYF. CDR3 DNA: TGTGCCAGCTCACTACGGACAGGCATATTTTTCTACGAGCAGTACTTC.

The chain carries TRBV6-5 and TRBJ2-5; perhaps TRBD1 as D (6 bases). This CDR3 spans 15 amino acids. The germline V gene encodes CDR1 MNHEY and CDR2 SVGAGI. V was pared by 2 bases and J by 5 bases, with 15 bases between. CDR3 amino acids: CASSYGQGRGETQYF. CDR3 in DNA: TGTGCCAGCAGTTACGGCCAGGGGAGAGGGGAGACCCAGTACTTC.

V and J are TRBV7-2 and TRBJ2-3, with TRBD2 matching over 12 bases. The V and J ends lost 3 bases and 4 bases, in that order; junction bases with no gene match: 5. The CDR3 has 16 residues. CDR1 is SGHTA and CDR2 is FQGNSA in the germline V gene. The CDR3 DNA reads TGTGCCAGCAGCTTTAAACTAGCGGGAGGTTCAGATACGCAGTATTTT. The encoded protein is CASSFKLAGGSDTQYF.

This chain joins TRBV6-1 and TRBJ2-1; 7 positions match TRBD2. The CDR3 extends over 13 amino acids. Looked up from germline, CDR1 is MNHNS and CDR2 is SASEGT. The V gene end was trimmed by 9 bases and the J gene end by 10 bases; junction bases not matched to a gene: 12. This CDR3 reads CASLRSGTTEQFF. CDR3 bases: TGTGCCAGTTTGAGATCCGGGACTACAGAGCAGTTCTTC.

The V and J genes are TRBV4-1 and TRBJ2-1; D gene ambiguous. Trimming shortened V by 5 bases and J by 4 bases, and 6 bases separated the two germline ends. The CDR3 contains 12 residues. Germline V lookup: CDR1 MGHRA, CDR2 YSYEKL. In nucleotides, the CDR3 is TGCGCCAGCAGCTGGTTTTACAATGAGCAGTTCTTC. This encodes CASSWFYNEQFF.

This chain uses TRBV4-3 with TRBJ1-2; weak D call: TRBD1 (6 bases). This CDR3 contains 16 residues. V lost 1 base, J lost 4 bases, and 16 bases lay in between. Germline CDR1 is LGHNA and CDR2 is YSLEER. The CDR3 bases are TGCGCCAGCAGCCAAGGAGGGCAGGGGAGCTTCTATGGCTACACCTTC. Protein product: CASSQGGQGSFYGYTF.

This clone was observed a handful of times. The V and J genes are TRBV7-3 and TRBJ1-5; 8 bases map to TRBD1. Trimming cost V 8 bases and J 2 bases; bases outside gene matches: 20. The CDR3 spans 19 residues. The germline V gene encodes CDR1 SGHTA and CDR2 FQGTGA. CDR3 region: CASLHFDQGALWGNQPQHF. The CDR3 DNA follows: TGTGCCAGCCTGCACTTTGACCAGGGGGCACTTTGGGGCAATCAGCCCCAGCATTTT.

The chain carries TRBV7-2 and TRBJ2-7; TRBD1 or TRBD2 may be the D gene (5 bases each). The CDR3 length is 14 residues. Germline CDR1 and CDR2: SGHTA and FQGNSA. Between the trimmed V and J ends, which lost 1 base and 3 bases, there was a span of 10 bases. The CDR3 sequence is CASSLVGDGYEQYF. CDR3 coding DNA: TGTGCCAGCAGCTTAGTTGGGGACGGCTACGAGCAGTACTTC.